This T cell receptor beta chain was identified during a study of PD-L1 blockade in urothelial cancer. Study-level information: Male sex and bladder-origin urothelial cancer were recorded for about nine tenths of the roughly 29 patients. Between 0 and 3 chemotherapy regimens preceded treatment for each patient. The median number of T cells present in blood samples was about 140,000.

The trim removed 6 bases at V and 2 bases at J, leaving 3 bases unmatched. Germline CDR1 LNHDA, CDR2 SQIVND (reference sequence). The CDR3 spans 13 residues. Libraries were prepared by immunoSEQ multiplex PCR; TCRdb keeps only in-frame clonotypes and omits some of them. Altogether roughly 120,000 clones are present, roughly 90% being singletons, with the ten largest covering more than 1.5%. Time point of the sample: peripheral blood 6 weeks after treatment start. Individual patients had between 1 and 8 samples, taken pretreatment and on-treatment. The chain joins TRBV19 to TRBJ2-7; 8 bases are a match to TRBD1. The clonotype comes from a man in his 60s with urothelial cancer. Sequencing was performed on PBMCs, taken around atezolizumab (anti-PD-L1) treatment. CDR3: CASSGRGPYEQYF. CDR3 nucleotide sequence: TGTGCCAGTAGCGGCAGGGGGCCCTACGAGCAGTACTTC.